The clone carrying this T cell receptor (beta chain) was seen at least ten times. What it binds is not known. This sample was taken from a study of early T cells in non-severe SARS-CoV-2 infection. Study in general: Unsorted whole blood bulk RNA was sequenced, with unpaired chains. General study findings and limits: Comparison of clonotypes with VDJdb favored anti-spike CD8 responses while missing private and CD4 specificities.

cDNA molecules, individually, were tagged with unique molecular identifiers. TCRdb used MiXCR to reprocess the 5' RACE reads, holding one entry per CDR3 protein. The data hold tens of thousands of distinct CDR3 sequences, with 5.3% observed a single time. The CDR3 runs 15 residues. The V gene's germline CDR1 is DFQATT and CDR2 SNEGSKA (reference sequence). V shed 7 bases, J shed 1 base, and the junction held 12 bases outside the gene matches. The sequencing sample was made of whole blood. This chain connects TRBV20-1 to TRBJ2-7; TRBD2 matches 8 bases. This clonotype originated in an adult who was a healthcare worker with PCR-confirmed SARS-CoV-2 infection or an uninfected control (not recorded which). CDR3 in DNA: TGCAGTGATCCGAAGGCTAGCGGGCTTTCCTACGAGCAGTACTTC. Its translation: CSDPKASGLSYEQYF.